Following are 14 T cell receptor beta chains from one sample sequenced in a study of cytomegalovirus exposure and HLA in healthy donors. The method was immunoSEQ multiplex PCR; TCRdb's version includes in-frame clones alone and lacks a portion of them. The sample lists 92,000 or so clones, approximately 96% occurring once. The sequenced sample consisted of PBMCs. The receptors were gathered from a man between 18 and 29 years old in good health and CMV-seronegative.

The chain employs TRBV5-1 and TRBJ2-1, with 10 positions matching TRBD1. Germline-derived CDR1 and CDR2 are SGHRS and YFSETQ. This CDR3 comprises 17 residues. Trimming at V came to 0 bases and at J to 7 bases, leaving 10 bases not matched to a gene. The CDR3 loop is CASSLATGQGFSNEQFF. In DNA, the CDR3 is TGCGCCAGCAGCTTGGCGACGGGACAGGGGTTTTCGAATGAGCAGTTCTTC.

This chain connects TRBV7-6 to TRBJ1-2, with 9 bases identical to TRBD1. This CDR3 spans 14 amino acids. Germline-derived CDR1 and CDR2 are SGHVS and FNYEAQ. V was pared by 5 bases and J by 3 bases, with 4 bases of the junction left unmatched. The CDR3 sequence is CASSHRGRHYGYTF. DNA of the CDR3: TGTGCCAGCAGCCACAGGGGGCGGCACTATGGCTACACCTTC. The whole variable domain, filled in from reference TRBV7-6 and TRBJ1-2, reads GAGVSQSPRYKVTKRGQDVALRCDPISGHVSLYWYRQALGQGPEFLTYFNYEAQQDKSGLPNDRFSAERPEGSISTLTIQRTEQRDSAMYRCASSHRGRHYGYTFGSGTRLTVV.

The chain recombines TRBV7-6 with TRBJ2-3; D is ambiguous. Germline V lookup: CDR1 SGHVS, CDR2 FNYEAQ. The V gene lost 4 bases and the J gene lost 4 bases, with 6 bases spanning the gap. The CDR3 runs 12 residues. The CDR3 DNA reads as TGTGCCAGCAGCTCACTCCCAGATACGCAGTATTTT. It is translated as CASSSLPDTQYF.

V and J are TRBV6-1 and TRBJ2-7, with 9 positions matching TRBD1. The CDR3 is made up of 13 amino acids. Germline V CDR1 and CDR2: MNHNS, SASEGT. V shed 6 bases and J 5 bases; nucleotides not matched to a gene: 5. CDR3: CASRPQGADEQYF. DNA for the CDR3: TGTGCCAGCAGACCACAGGGGGCCGACGAGCAGTACTTC.

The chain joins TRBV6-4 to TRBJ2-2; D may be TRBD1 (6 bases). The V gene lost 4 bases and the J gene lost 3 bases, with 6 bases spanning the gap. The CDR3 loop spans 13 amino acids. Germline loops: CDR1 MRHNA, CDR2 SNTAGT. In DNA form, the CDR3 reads TGTGCCAGCAGTGCAGGGGACACCGGGGAGCTGTTTTTT. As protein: CASSAGDTGELFF.

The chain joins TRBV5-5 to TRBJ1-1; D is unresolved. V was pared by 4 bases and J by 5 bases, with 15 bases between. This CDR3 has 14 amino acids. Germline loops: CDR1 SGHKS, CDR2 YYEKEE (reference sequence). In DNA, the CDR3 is TGTGCCAGCAGCCGGACCGGCCGGGAGACTGAAGCTTTCTTT. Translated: CASSRTGRETEAFF.

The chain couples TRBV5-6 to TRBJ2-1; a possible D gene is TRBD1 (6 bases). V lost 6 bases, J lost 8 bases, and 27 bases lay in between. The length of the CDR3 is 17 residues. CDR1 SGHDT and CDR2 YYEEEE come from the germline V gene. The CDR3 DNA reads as TGTGCCAGCATCCTAAGGTCGACAGGCAGGGTGAAGGATGAGCAGTTCTTC. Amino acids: CASILRSTGRVKDEQFF.

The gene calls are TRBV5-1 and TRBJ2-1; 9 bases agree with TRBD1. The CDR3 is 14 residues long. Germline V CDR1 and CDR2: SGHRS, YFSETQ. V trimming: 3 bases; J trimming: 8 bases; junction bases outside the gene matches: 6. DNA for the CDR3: TGCGCCAGCAGCTGGACAGGGGATCTGGATGAGCAGTTCTTC. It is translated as CASSWTGDLDEQFF.

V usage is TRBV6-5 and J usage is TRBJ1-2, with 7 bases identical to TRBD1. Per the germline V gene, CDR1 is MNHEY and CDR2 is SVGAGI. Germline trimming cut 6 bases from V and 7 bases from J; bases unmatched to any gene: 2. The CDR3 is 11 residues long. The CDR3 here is CASRRQGGYTF. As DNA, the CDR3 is TGTGCCAGCAGGAGACAGGGTGGCTACACCTTC.

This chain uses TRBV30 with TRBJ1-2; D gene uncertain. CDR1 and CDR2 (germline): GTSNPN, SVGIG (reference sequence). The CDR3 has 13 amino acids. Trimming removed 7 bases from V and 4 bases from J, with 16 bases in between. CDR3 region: CAYRFDQAYGYTF. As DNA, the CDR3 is TGTGCCTACCGATTCGACCAGGCCTATGGCTACACCTTC.

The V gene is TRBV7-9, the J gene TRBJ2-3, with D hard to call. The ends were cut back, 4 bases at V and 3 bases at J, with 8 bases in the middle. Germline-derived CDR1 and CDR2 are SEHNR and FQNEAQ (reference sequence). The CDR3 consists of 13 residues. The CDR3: CASSSARTDTQYF. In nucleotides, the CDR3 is TGTGCCAGCAGCTCAGCGAGGACAGATACGCAGTATTTT.

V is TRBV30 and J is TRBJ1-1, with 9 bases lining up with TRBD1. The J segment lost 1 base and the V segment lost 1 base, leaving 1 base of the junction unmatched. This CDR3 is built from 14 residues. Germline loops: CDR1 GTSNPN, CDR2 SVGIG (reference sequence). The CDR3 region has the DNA TGTGCCTGGAGTGCGGGACAGGGGAACACTGAAGCTTTCTTT. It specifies CAWSAGQGNTEAFF.

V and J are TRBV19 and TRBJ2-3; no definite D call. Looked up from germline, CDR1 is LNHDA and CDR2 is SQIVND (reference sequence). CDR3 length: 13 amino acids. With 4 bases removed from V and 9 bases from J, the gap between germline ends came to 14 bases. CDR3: CASSTPLGWTQYF. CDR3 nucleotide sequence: TGTGCCAGTAGTACACCCCTCGGTTGGACGCAGTATTTT.

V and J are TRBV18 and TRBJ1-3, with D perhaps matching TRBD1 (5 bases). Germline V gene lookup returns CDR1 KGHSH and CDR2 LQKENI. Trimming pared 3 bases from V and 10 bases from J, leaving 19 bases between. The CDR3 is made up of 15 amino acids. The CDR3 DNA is TGTGCCAGCTCACCGACCGGGCCATCCGGGGGGACCATATATTTT. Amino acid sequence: CASSPTGPSGGTIYF.